Shown below are 28 T cell receptor beta chains from a single sample sequenced in a study of CD8+ T cells in alopecia areata. cDNA prepared by RNA extraction and subsequent reverse transcription served as the template for sequencing. Some clones are missing from TCRdb's copy, which holds only in-frame ones; the method was immunoSEQ multiplex PCR. The sample carries 180,000 or so clones, roughly 60% recorded once. The sample was CD4+ T cells sorted from blood, taken at week 0. All receptors derive from a human donor with alopecia areata.

V gene TRBV30 combines with J gene TRBJ1-6; D uncertain. V was clipped by 0 bases and J by 7 bases, with 16 bases between them. In germline, CDR1 is GTSNPN, CDR2 SVGIG (reference sequence). The CDR3 runs 16 residues. The CDR3 is CAWSVSSGSGNSPLHF. The DNA for the CDR3 is TGTGCCTGGAGTGTCTCTTCCGGGAGCGGGAATTCACCCCTCCACTTT.

CDR3 nucleotides: TGTGCCAGCAGCCGAGATCCGACAGGCGACTCCTACGAGCAGTACTTC. Amino acid sequence: CASSRDPTGDSYEQYF. J is TRBJ2-7 and V is TRBV4-2, with D tentatively TRBD1 (6 bases). Germline V gives CDR1 LGHNA, CDR2 YNFKEQ. The CDR3 extends over 16 amino acids. Trimming stripped 4 bases from V and 0 bases from J, with 16 bases between.

This clone was seen a handful of times. This chain connects TRBV15 to TRBJ2-6; maybe TRBD1 (5 bases). The CDR3 is made up of 14 amino acids. Germline loops: CDR1 LNHNV, CDR2 YYDKDF (reference sequence). V gave up 5 bases and J gave up 5 bases, with 10 bases separating them. The CDR3 loop is CATSGASRANVLTF. For the CDR3, the DNA is TGTGCCACCAGCGGGGCGTCGAGGGCCAACGTCCTGACTTTC.

By proportion, this clone is medium-sized. The chain combines TRBV15 with TRBJ2-6; D is undetermined. This CDR3 has 16 amino acids. V was cut by 0 bases and J by 0 bases, with 6 bases left in between. Germline V gives CDR1 LNHNV, CDR2 YYDKDF (reference sequence). The CDR3 loop is CATSREGDSGANVLTF. The CDR3 nucleotides are TGTGCCACCAGCAGAGAAGGAGACTCTGGGGCCAACGTCCTGACTTTC.

This clone was seen more than once but under ten times. CDR3 in DNA: TGCGCCAGCAGCCAAGTAAGGGATGGTGGCTACACCTTC. This gives the protein CASSQVRDGGYTF. This sequence joins TRBV4-3 and TRBJ1-2, with D unresolved. V lost 1 base to trimming and J lost 7 bases, with 10 bases between them. This CDR3 is 13 amino acids long. CDR1 and CDR2 from the germline V gene are LGHNA and YSLEER.

The CDR3, as DNA: TGTGCCGGCCGCCGCGCAGTTCAAGAGACCCAGTACTTC. Translated, it gives CAGRRAVQETQYF. J is TRBJ2-5 and V is TRBV6-6; D is uncertain. The CDR3 extends over 13 amino acids. The V and J ends lost 11 bases and 2 bases respectively, with 15 bases between them. CDR1 is MNHNY and CDR2 is SVGAGI in the germline V gene (reference sequence).

This rearrangement joins TRBV4-3 to TRBJ2-3, with a tentative D call TRBD2 (6 bases). V was clipped by 2 bases and J by 0 bases, with 9 bases between them. The germline gives CDR1 LGHNA, CDR2 YSLEER. This CDR3 spans 15 amino acids. The chain's CDR3 is CASSQSGDSTDTQYF. Written as DNA, the CDR3 is TGCGCCAGCAGCCAATCGGGGGACAGCACAGATACGCAGTATTTT.

The chain combines TRBV30 with TRBJ2-2, with 7 bases that match TRBD1. J lost 4 bases, V lost 1 base, and 6 bases had no gene match. Germline CDR1 GTSNPN, CDR2 SVGIG (reference sequence). There are 15 residues in the CDR3. Here the CDR3 DNA reads TGTGCCTGGAGTGCCCTGACAGGGTCCACCGGGGAGCTGTTTTTT. Amino acid sequence: CAWSALTGSTGELFF.

Points on this clone: The sample carries other DNA sequences with the same CDR3. V and J are TRBV29-1 and TRBJ1-1, with D perhaps TRBD1 (5 bases). The germline V gene encodes CDR1 SQVTM and CDR2 ANQGSEA. Deletions cut 4 bases from V and 0 bases from J, with 9 bases between. There are 13 residues in the CDR3. In DNA form, the CDR3 reads TGCAGCGTTGGGGGCAGACTGAACACTGAAGCTTTCTTT. Protein: CSVGGRLNTEAFF.

The chain uses TRBV4-3 and TRBJ2-1; the D is unclear. This CDR3 is 17 amino acids long. V was trimmed by 4 bases and J by 4 bases, leaving 20 bases between them. CDR1 and CDR2 from the germline V gene are LGHNA and YSLEER. This chain's CDR3 is CASSLGPKLSSYNEQFF. In nucleotides, the CDR3 is TGCGCCAGCAGCCTAGGGCCGAAGCTGAGCTCTTACAATGAGCAGTTCTTC.

The gene calls are TRBV5-1 and TRBJ1-1, with unresolved D. This CDR3 has 13 amino acids. Germline-derived CDR1 and CDR2 are SGHRS and YFSETQ. Trimming stripped 4 bases from V and 8 bases from J, with 15 bases between. The CDR3 loop is CASSEQPSGEAFF. Written as DNA, the CDR3 is TGCGCCAGCAGCGAACAACCGTCCGGCGAAGCTTTCTTT. Full variable domain (rest looked up from reference TRBV5-1 and TRBJ1-1): KAGVTQTPRYLIKTRGQQVTLSCSPISGHRSVSWYQQTPGQGLQFLFEYFSETQRNKGNFPGRFSGRQFSNSRSEMNVSTLELGDSALYLCASSEQPSGEAFFGQGTRLTVV.

V usage is TRBV20-1 and J usage is TRBJ2-1; the D is unclear. The CDR3 consists of 11 residues. Germline assignment: CDR1 DFQATT and CDR2 SNEGSKA (reference sequence). Trimming pared 5 bases from V and 2 bases from J, leaving 4 bases between. This CDR3 is CSAGPYNEQFF. For the CDR3, the DNA is TGCAGTGCTGGCCCCTACAATGAGCAGTTCTTC.

This chain uses TRBV6-4 with TRBJ2-1, with 10 bases fitting TRBD2. J was trimmed by 5 bases and V by 6 bases; bases with no gene match: 4. Germline V gene lookup returns CDR1 MRHNA and CDR2 SNTAGT. CDR3 length: 14 amino acids. For the CDR3, the DNA is TGTGCCAGCAGCTCTAGCGGGGGACACAATGAGCAGTTCTTC. This sequence encodes CASSSSGGHNEQFF.

In its sample, this clone is medium-sized. The chain couples TRBV7-2 to TRBJ2-2; D possibly matches TRBD1 or TRBD2 (5 bases each). Trimming left V 3 bases short and J 0 bases short, with 8 bases between. The CDR3 has 15 residues. Germline V CDR1 and CDR2: SGHTA, FQGNSA. Here the CDR3 reads CASSFGTANTGELFF. Written as DNA, the CDR3 is TGTGCCAGCAGCTTTGGGACGGCGAACACCGGGGAGCTGTTTTTT.

The CDR3 loop reads CASSQDVDRATYEQYF. CDR3 DNA sequence: TGCGCCAGCAGCCAAGATGTGGACAGGGCTACCTACGAGCAGTACTTC. This sequence joins TRBV4-3 and TRBJ2-7; 8 positions match TRBD1. J was trimmed by 2 bases and V by 0 bases; bases with no gene match: 6. In germline, CDR1 is LGHNA, CDR2 YSLEER. The length of the CDR3 is 16 residues.

This clone was seen more than once but under ten times. The rearrangement joins TRBV29-1 to TRBJ2-2, with TRBD1 as a possible D gene (5 bases). The germline V gene encodes CDR1 SQVTM and CDR2 ANQGSEA. This CDR3 spans 16 amino acids. The V end lost 5 bases, the J end lost 3 bases, and 19 bases lay between the germline ends. The CDR3 bases are TGCAGCGTTTCCACAGGAGTGGGGCTGTACACCGGGGAGCTGTTTTTT. It codes for CSVSTGVGLYTGELFF.

This clone was detected only a few times. The chain has TRBV29-1 and TRBJ2-6; TRBD1 aligns across 9 bases. The J segment lost 0 bases and the V segment lost 7 bases, leaving 7 bases of the junction unmatched. This CDR3 region has 16 residues. The germline CDR1 and CDR2 sequences are SQVTM and ANQGSEA. As DNA, the CDR3 is TGCAGCGCTCGGACAGGGGCTAGCTCTGGGGCCAACGTCCTGACTTTC. It codes for CSARTGASSGANVLTF.

The chain employs TRBV7-8 and TRBJ1-5; D remains unclear. This CDR3 region has 16 residues. Deletions cut 6 bases from V and 0 bases from J, with 15 bases between. Looked up from germline, CDR1 is SGHVS and CDR2 is FQNEAQ. CDR3 nucleotides: TGTGCCAGCAGTCCAACGGGGTTCTATAGCAATCAGCCCCAGCATTTT. Translating it yields CASSPTGFYSNQPQHF.

The chain has TRBV25-1 and TRBJ2-1; 9 bases are a match to TRBD1. With V trimmed by 5 bases and J by 5 bases, 7 bases remained unmatched. The germline gives CDR1 MGHDK, CDR2 SYGVNS. The CDR3 has 15 residues. CDR3 nucleotides: TGTGCCAGCAGTACAACAGGGGGCAGGAACAATGAGCAGTTCTTC. Protein: CASSTTGGRNNEQFF.

V is TRBV4-1 and J is TRBJ2-2, with 7 bases lining up with TRBD1. V lost 1 base, J lost 4 bases, and 3 bases stayed unmatched. CDR3 length: 15 amino acids. In germline, CDR1 is MGHRA, CDR2 YSYEKL. The CDR3 region has the DNA TGCGCCAGCAGCCAAGGGGGGACAGCCACCGGGGAGCTGTTTTTT. It yields the protein CASSQGGTATGELFF.

The DNA for the CDR3 is TGTGCCAGTAGCTCGGACAGGGGTGGTTCACCCCTCCACTTT. Protein product: CASSSDRGGSPLHF. The chain employs TRBV19 and TRBJ1-6; TRBD1 matches at 9 bases. This CDR3 comprises 14 residues. From germline, CDR1 is LNHDA and CDR2 SQIVND (reference sequence). V trimming: 6 bases; J trimming: 9 bases; junction bases outside the gene matches: 6.

CDR3: CASSRAAASGSLEQYF. In DNA, the CDR3 is TGTGCCAGCTCGAGAGCGGCGGCTAGCGGTTCTCTCGAGCAGTACTTC. The chain carries TRBV18 and TRBJ2-7, with TRBD2 matching over 7 bases. This CDR3 contains 16 residues. The ends lost 6 bases at V and 6 bases at J; junction bases unmatched: 17. The germline CDR1 and CDR2 sequences are KGHSH and LQKENI.

This CDR3 reads CASRGQGSGNQPQHF. CDR3 coding DNA: TGTGCCAGCCGTGGACAGGGGTCGGGGAATCAGCCCCAGCATTTT. V is TRBV2 and J is TRBJ1-5; 9 positions agree with TRBD1. The CDR3 extends over 15 amino acids. V lost 8 bases to trimming and J lost 4 bases; unmatched junction nucleotides: 9. Germline CDR1 reads SNHLY; CDR2 reads FYNNEI.

V usage is TRBV30 and J usage is TRBJ1-6; weak D call: TRBD1 (5 bases). V was trimmed by 7 bases and J by 7 bases, leaving 14 bases between them. CDR3 size: 13 residues. Germline V CDR1 and CDR2: GTSNPN, SVGIG (reference sequence). CDR3 in amino acids: CASLEGPNSPLHF. The CDR3 nucleotides are TGTGCCTCCCTGGAGGGGCCGAATTCACCCCTCCACTTT. Full variable domain (missing parts from reference TRBV30 and TRBJ1-6): SQTIHQWPATLVQPVGSPLSLECTVEGTSNPNLYWYRQAAGRGLQLLFYSVGIGQISSEVPQNLSASRPQDRQFILSSKKLLLSDSGFYLCASLEGPNSPLHFGNGTRLTVT.

The chain couples TRBV5-4 to TRBJ2-2, with 8 bases fitting TRBD1. The CDR3 consists of 16 residues. Germline lookup yields CDR1 SGHNT and CDR2 YYREEE (reference sequence). Trimming took 3 bases from V and 4 from J; bases not matched to a gene: 8. Here the CDR3 DNA reads TGTGCCAGCAGCTCGGGACAAGACAGGGGCACCGGGGAGCTGTTTTTT. Translation gives CASSSGQDRGTGELFF.

The chain combines TRBV5-1 with TRBJ2-2; weak D call: TRBD1 (5 bases). This CDR3 is built from 15 residues. V was shortened by 0 bases and J by 2 bases, with 8 bases between the two germline ends. Germline CDR1 SGHRS, CDR2 YFSETQ. The CDR3 region has the DNA TGCGCCAGCAGCTTGGGGACACATAACACCGGGGAGCTGTTTTTT. This sequence encodes CASSLGTHNTGELFF.

V usage is TRBV30 and J usage is TRBJ2-5, with D uncertain. This CDR3 has 11 residues. CDR1 is GTSNPN and CDR2 is SVGIG in the germline V gene (reference sequence). V lost 0 bases and J 4 bases, leaving 3 bases between the germline ends. The CDR3: CAWSVAETQYF. DNA for the CDR3: TGTGCCTGGAGTGTAGCAGAGACCCAGTACTTC.

This chain joins TRBV9 and TRBJ2-5; 7 nucleotides line up with TRBD2. J gave up 5 bases and V 4 bases, and 5 bases lay outside the gene matches. Looked up from germline, CDR1 is SGDLS and CDR2 is YYNGEE. The CDR3 sequence is 13 residues long. In DNA form, the CDR3 reads TGTGCCAGCAGCAGGGACGGGAGGGAGACCCAGTACTTC. It codes for CASSRDGRETQYF.